These 12 T cell receptor beta chains share one sample of origin, sequenced in a study of blood T cell repertoires in COVID-19. Here immunoSEQ multiplex PCR was the method, and the copy in TCRdb shows in-frame clones only, minus some. The sample has some 320,000 clones; around 92% are singletons. Sequencing used peripheral blood. The source of these receptors is a woman aged 25 to 39 with COVID-19, enrolled during active disease.

This clone was seen only once. The chain recombines TRBV20-1 with TRBJ2-1; D call uncertain. CDR3 length: 10 amino acids. V lost 8 bases and J 6 bases, leaving 8 bases between the germline ends. The germline gives CDR1 DFQATT, CDR2 SNEGSKA (reference sequence). CDR3 sequence reads: CSPSGNEQFF. The CDR3 DNA follows: TGCAGTCCCTCGGGCAATGAGCAGTTCTTC.

V gene TRBV27 combines with J gene TRBJ2-7; D perhaps matches TRBD1 (5 bases). The germline CDR1 and CDR2 sequences are MNHEY and SMNVEV (reference sequence). Trimming took 4 bases from V and 2 from J, leaving 6 bases between them. This CDR3 spans 12 amino acids. CDR3 bases: TGTGCCAGCAGTTGGGGCCCCTACGAGCAGTACTTC. Encoded protein: CASSWGPYEQYF.

This rearrangement joins TRBV7-6 to TRBJ2-7, with no clear D. Germline-derived CDR1 and CDR2 are SGHVS and FNYEAQ. The CDR3 has 14 amino acids. The V and J ends lost 5 bases and 3 bases respectively, with 14 bases between them. The CDR3 loop is CASSARVENYEQYF. CDR3 in DNA: TGTGCCAGCAGCGCCCGGGTCGAAAACTACGAGCAGTACTTC.

The CDR3 DNA sequence: TGTGCCAGCAGCCCAGGACTAGCGGGCCCAGGACGCACAGATACGCAGTATTTT. It codes for CASSPGLAGPGRTDTQYF. The chain is built from TRBV11-2 and TRBJ2-3, with 11 positions matching TRBD2. J was trimmed by 1 base and V by 5 bases; bases with no gene match: 11. The CDR3 is 18 residues long. In germline, CDR1 is SGHAT, CDR2 FQNNGV.

V usage is TRBV19 and J usage is TRBJ1-6; D uncertain. Per the germline V gene, CDR1 is LNHDA and CDR2 is SQIVND (reference sequence). This CDR3 is 17 amino acids long. V was cut by 3 bases and J by 7 bases, with 19 bases left in between. The CDR3 is CASSMGKGGGSNSPLHF. The CDR3 DNA follows: TGTGCCAGTAGTATGGGGAAGGGAGGCGGGTCGAATTCACCCCTCCACTTT.

This rearrangement joins TRBV27 to TRBJ2-5, with D possibly TRBD1 on 5 matching bases. The CDR3 is 14 amino acids. V lost 2 bases and J 2 bases, leaving 9 bases between the germline ends. The germline V gene encodes CDR1 MNHEY and CDR2 SMNVEV (reference sequence). CDR3 loop: CASSLKSGQETQYF. The CDR3 coding sequence is TGTGCCAGCAGTTTAAAGTCAGGGCAAGAGACCCAGTACTTC.

The chain is built from TRBV3-1 (or the pseudogene TRBV3-2) and TRBJ2-7; TRBD1 might be the D (6 bases). V shed 1 base and J shed 2 bases, with 12 bases lying between them. CDR3 length equals 15 residues. Germline V gives CDR1 LGHDT, CDR2 YNNKEL (reference sequence). CDR3 loop: CASSQGNRAAYEQYF. The CDR3 region has the DNA TGTGCCAGCAGCCAAGGGAACAGGGCCGCCTACGAGCAGTACTTC.

The chain joins TRBV6-5 to TRBJ1-2, with 9 bases aligning to TRBD1. Germline-derived CDR1 and CDR2 are MNHEY and SVGAGI. Losses at the gene ends were 6 bases for V and 7 bases for J; bases not matched to a gene: 6. The CDR3 contains 13 residues. CDR3 in DNA: TGTGCCAGCAGCCCAACAGGGGGCGCTGGCTACACCTTC. Its protein product is CASSPTGGAGYTF.

This clone was observed a single time. The V gene is TRBV7-9, the J gene TRBJ2-7, with a tentative D call TRBD1 (5 bases). Germline CDR1 and CDR2: SEHNR and FQNEAQ (reference sequence). The CDR3 runs 16 residues. The V end was cut by 5 bases, the J end by 0 bases, with 17 bases between. This CDR3 reads CASSDWGTESSYEQYF. CDR3 sequence (DNA): TGTGCCAGCAGCGACTGGGGCACGGAGAGCTCCTACGAGCAGTACTTC.

This sequence joins TRBV18 and TRBJ2-3; tentatively, D is TRBD1 (6 bases). Germline V gene data show CDR1 as KGHSH and CDR2 as LQKENI. This CDR3 is built from 15 residues. V was pared by 3 bases and J by 0 bases, with 10 bases between. For the CDR3, the DNA is TGTGCCAGCTCACCTTTGGACAGTAGCACAGATACGCAGTATTTT. It encodes CASSPLDSSTDTQYF.

The chain employs TRBV7-2 and TRBJ2-7; 9 nucleotides agree with TRBD2. Trimming at V came to 1 base and at J to 2 bases, leaving 9 bases not matched to a gene. The CDR3 is 17 amino acids. Germline V gene sequence: CDR1 SGHTA, CDR2 FQGNSA. CDR3 sequence: CASSLVGSGGTTYEQYF. The CDR3 region has the DNA TGTGCCAGCAGCTTAGTTGGAAGCGGGGGGACCACCTACGAGCAGTACTTC.

This chain connects TRBV13 to TRBJ2-2, with D possibly TRBD1 on 6 matching bases. Germline-derived CDR1 and CDR2 are PRHDT and FYEKMQ (reference sequence). This CDR3 has 14 residues. V was pared by 5 bases and J by 4 bases, with 11 bases between. CDR3 DNA: TGTGCCAGCAGCCTGCGACAGGTCACCGGGGAGCTGTTTTTT. It translates to CASSLRQVTGELFF.